This is a list of T cell receptor beta chains from one sample in a study of identical twins. Each CDR3 protein is one row after TCRdb ran MiXCR on the 5' RACE reads. In the table there are about 340,000 distinct CDR3 sequences, 9% to 15% of which are singletons. The data also belong to a second study, concerning yellow fever vaccine responses in identical twins.

What was sequenced was CD8+ T cells sorted from blood. All receptors derive from a woman under 30 in good health. Both conserved end residues are part of each CDR3. D genes are given only for firm matches. Some rows mark clone size as missing; the rest say once, few, many or name a class of expanded clone.

TRBV6-1	few	TRBD2	TRBJ2-7	CASTPIAGDSYEQYF	TGTGCCAGCACCCCCATTGCGGGAGATAGCTACGAGCAGTACTTC
TRBV11-2	few	-	TRBJ2-1	CASSLNSNNEQFF	TGTGCCAGCAGCTTAAACAGTAACAATGAGCAGTTCTTC
TRBV7-9	-	-	TRBJ2-7	CASSLTGIYEQYF	TGTGCCAGCAGCTTAACTGGAATCTACGAGCAGTACTTC
TRBV7-9	few	TRBD2	TRBJ2-2	CASSPGGLAAAGELFF	TGTGCCAGCAGCCCCGGTGGACTAGCAGCGGCCGGGGAGCTGTTTTTT
TRBV7-9	-	-	TRBJ1-2	CASSPELGGPYGYTF	TGTGCCAGCAGCCCCGAGCTGGGGGGACCCTATGGCTACACCTTC
TRBV2	-	-	TRBJ2-7	CASIGPFYEQYF	TGTGCCAGCATTGGGCCCTTCTACGAGCAGTACTTC
TRBV10-2	-	TRBD1	TRBJ2-2	CASSEWDRDYTGELFF	TGCGCCAGCAGTGAGTGGGACAGGGATTACACCGGGGAGCTGTTTTTT
TRBV12-3/TRBV12-4	-	-	TRBJ2-2	CATHWKKTGELFF	TGTGCCACCCACTGGAAAAAGACCGGGGAGCTGTTTTTT
TRBV12-3/TRBV12-4	few	-	TRBJ1-2	CASSLAGTSYGYTF	TGTGCCAGCAGTTTGGCAGGGACCTCCTATGGCTACACCTTC
TRBV7-6	-	-	TRBJ2-7	CASSAEAGDYEQYF	TGTGCCAGCAGCGCTGAAGCAGGTGACTACGAGCAGTACTTC
TRBV6-5	few	-	TRBJ2-2	CASSSAGTGELFF	TGTGCCAGCAGTTCGGCGGGGACCGGGGAGCTGTTTTTT
TRBV20-1	few	TRBD2	TRBJ2-5	CSVRRLAGTPQETQYF	TGCAGTGTTCGGCGACTAGCGGGGACACCACAAGAGACCCAGTACTTC
TRBV29-1	-	-	TRBJ2-3	CSVEPSTDTQYF	TGCAGCGTTGAGCCTAGCACAGATACGCAGTATTTT
TRBV6-5	few	TRBD2	TRBJ2-1	CASSYGAGVLNEQFF	TGTGCCAGCAGTTATGGAGCGGGAGTACTTAATGAGCAGTTCTTC
TRBV4-1	-	TRBD2	TRBJ2-1	CASSYRSGLGHNEQFF	TGCGCCAGCAGCTATCGATCGGGACTAGGCCACAATGAGCAGTTCTTC
TRBV27	many	-	TRBJ2-1	CASSRAGEQFF	TGTGCCAGCAGCCGTGCTGGGGAGCAGTTCTTC
TRBV7-9	few	-	TRBJ1-1	CASAMGGPEAFF	TGTGCCAGCGCAATGGGGGGCCCTGAAGCTTTCTTT
TRBV12-5	few	TRBD2	TRBJ2-4	CASSQGTSGSTNIQYF	TGTGCTAGTTCCCAGGGGACTAGCGGGAGTACGAACATTCAGTACTTC
TRBV25-1	few	TRBD1	TRBJ1-1	CASSPDRETFF	TGTGCCAGCAGTCCCGACAGGGAGACTTTCTTT
TRBV4-1	many	-	TRBJ1-1	CASSQTPYGKDTEAFF	TGCGCCAGCAGCCAAACTCCGTATGGGAAAGACACTGAAGCTTTCTTT
TRBV28	few	-	TRBJ1-6	CASSLTGIGSSPLHF	TGTGCCAGCAGTTTGACGGGGATAGGTAGTTCACCCCTCCACTTT
TRBV12-3/TRBV12-4	many	TRBD2	TRBJ2-1	CASSLTSGMNEQFF	TGTGCCAGCAGTTTAACTAGCGGGATGAATGAGCAGTTCTTC
TRBV7-6	once	TRBD2	TRBJ2-2	CASSSTPQRGAGELFF	TGTGCCAGCAGCTCCACCCCCCAGCGGGGAGCCGGGGAGCTGTTTTTT
TRBV5-1	-	-	TRBJ2-3	CASSGRRVPATDTQYF	TGCGCCAGCAGCGGACGCAGGGTTCCGGCGACAGATACGCAGTATTTT
TRBV7-9	-	TRBD1	TRBJ1-2	CASSSMTGRERNYGYTF	TGTGCCAGCAGCTCCATGACAGGGAGAGAACGAAACTATGGCTACACCTTC
TRBV5-1	-	-	TRBJ1-1	CASTSGSTEAFF	TGCGCCAGCACCTCGGGTAGCACTGAAGCTTTCTTT
TRBV3-1	few	-	TRBJ1-1	CASSQEIRDKTSNTEAFF	TGTGCCAGCAGCCAAGAAATCCGGGACAAGACATCGAACACTGAAGCTTTCTTT
TRBV7-9	few	-	TRBJ2-4	CASSSSLGGTRGTIQYF	TGTGCCAGCAGCTCCTCGTTAGGGGGGACCCGAGGAACCATTCAGTACTTC
TRBV29-1	few	-	TRBJ2-3	CSVEGLEGEESDTQYF	TGCAGCGTTGAAGGTCTGGAGGGGGAGGAATCAGATACGCAGTATTTT
TRBV9	few	TRBD2	TRBJ2-7	CASSVAWTSSYEQYF	TGTGCCAGCAGCGTAGCTTGGACTAGTTCCTACGAGCAGTACTTC
TRBV27	-	-	TRBJ2-4	CASSLSGLAKNIQYF	TGTGCCAGCAGTTTATCGGGTTTGGCCAAAAACATTCAGTACTTC
TRBV7-8	-	TRBD1	TRBJ2-5	CASYTTGGRETQYF	TGTGCCAGCTATACGACAGGGGGCAGGGAGACCCAGTACTTC
TRBV27	-	TRBD2	TRBJ2-1	CASSLVWTSGNYNEQFF	TGTGCCAGCAGTTTAGTTTGGACTAGCGGGAATTACAATGAGCAGTTCTTC
TRBV4-2	many	TRBD1	TRBJ2-1	CASSQIGQEDDEQFF	TGTGCCAGCAGCCAAATCGGACAGGAGGACGATGAGCAGTTCTTC
TRBV15	few	-	TRBJ2-6	CATSRGFWTYSGANVLTF	TGTGCCACCAGCAGAGGTTTTTGGACGTACTCTGGGGCCAACGTCCTGACTTTC
TRBV20-1	-	-	TRBJ2-2	CSARWPTGAGPPANTGELFF	TGCAGTGCAAGATGGCCGACCGGGGCGGGGCCCCCCGCGAACACCGGGGAGCTGTTTTTT
TRBV2	many	TRBD1	TRBJ2-1	CASSGIRGINEQFF	TGTGCCAGCAGTGGGATCAGGGGGATCAATGAGCAGTTCTTC
TRBV20-1	few	-	TRBJ1-6	CSATRTDRGNSPLHF	TGCAGTGCCACCCGGACAGACCGGGGGAATTCACCCCTCCACTTT
TRBV6-5	-	TRBD2	TRBJ2-2	CASSYEGLAKNTGELFF	TGTGCCAGCAGTTACGAGGGACTAGCGAAGAACACCGGGGAGCTGTTTTTT
TRBV7-8	-	-	TRBJ2-6	CASSLEFRGSGANVLTF	TGTGCCAGCAGCTTAGAATTCCGGGGCTCTGGGGCCAACGTCCTGACTTTC
TRBV2	-	TRBD2	TRBJ2-7	CASSRPGLSYEQYF	TGTGCCAGCAGTCGCCCGGGACTATCCTACGAGCAGTACTTC
TRBV4-1	many	-	TRBJ2-1	CASSQDWGDPYNEQFF	TGCGCCAGCAGCCAGGACTGGGGCGACCCCTACAATGAGCAGTTCTTC
TRBV28	few	-	TRBJ2-1	CASSLRRQVRYNEQFF	TGTGCCAGCAGTTTACGGAGACAGGTTCGATACAATGAGCAGTTCTTC
TRBV5-4	-	-	TRBJ1-1	CASSLDGGGTEAFF	TGTGCCAGCAGCTTGGACGGGGGAGGGACTGAAGCTTTCTTT
TRBV25-1	few	-	TRBJ2-4	CASSSDIQYF	TGTGCCAGCAGTTCTGACATTCAGTACTTC
TRBV7-6	-	TRBD2	TRBJ2-1	CASSLASGIASFNEQFF	TGTGCCAGCAGCTTAGCTAGCGGGATAGCCAGTTTCAATGAGCAGTTCTTC
TRBV2	few	TRBD1	TRBJ2-7	CASRGDREEQYF	TGTGCCAGCAGAGGGGACAGGGAAGAGCAGTACTTC
TRBV27	few	TRBD2	TRBJ2-2	CASSFLTSGRAETGELFF	TGTGCCAGCAGTTTCTTGACTAGCGGGAGAGCCGAGACCGGGGAGCTGTTTTTT
TRBV10-3	few	-	TRBJ1-1	CAISYRPREGGAEDEAFF	TGTGCCATCAGTTATCGCCCGAGGGAGGGCGGCGCAGAGGATGAAGCTTTCTTT
TRBV7-8	few	TRBD1	TRBJ2-7	CASSSRTGIYEQYF	TGTGCCAGCAGCTCGAGGACAGGGATCTACGAGCAGTACTTC
TRBV28	-	TRBD1	TRBJ2-2	CASSPRTGGTNTGELFF	TGTGCCAGCAGCCCCAGGACAGGGGGAACCAACACCGGGGAGCTGTTTTTT